This T cell receptor beta chain was recorded in a study of blood T cell repertoires in COVID-19 (TCRdb year 2020). Study-level background: Collaborator samples came from the United States, Italy and Spain and covered acute and convalescent phases of COVID-19. The samples were drawn from the first 160 participants of the ongoing ImmuneRACE study and from under 1,500 subjects provided by 6 global collaborators. The material from the prospective study consisted of cDNA or gDNA derived from T cells, B-cell-depleted T cells, or PBMCs. Subjects who had been exposed to COVID-19, were actively infected with it, or had recovered from it provided the deeply sampled blood TCRbeta repertoires that made up the dataset. Sample metadata almost always included a de-identified subject ID, COVID-19 status, age in years and sex. The repertoires were released in a freely available public database meant as a resource for research on the immune response to SARS-CoV-2. HLA class I and class II types, where available, came from metadata supplied by the sample provider rather than from assay-based typing.

Whole blood was collected in K2EDTA tubes by collaborating institutions according to the institutions' own protocols. For TCRbeta analysis, collaborator samples were shipped as frozen whole blood, as isolated PBMCs, or as DNA extracted from either sample type. Points the paper makes about the study in general: The amount of clinical and demographic metadata varied by source and participant and was provided uncurated.

TCRbeta CDR3 regions were amplified from genomic DNA by means of the immunoSEQ Assay, a bias-controlled multiplex PCR. On the authors' methods: Within the assay, amplification of reference gene primers was used to estimate how many nucleated cells each sample contained. To quantify the absolute abundance of each unique TCRbeta CDR3 rearrangement, sequence reads were collapsed and filtered. For each sample, productive Simpson clonality was calculated by taking the square root of Simpson's diversity index across productive rearrangements. TCRdb took over this immuneACCESS table, retaining in-frame rearrangements with V and J assigned. Such tables are incomplete; in checked studies, under half of the missing clones stem from an unresolved V gene, and the remainder is unexplained. V and J calls and clone size follow that table, whereas D and trimming were derived from the DNA. Across this sample there are roughly 86,000 clones, with approximately 83% seen only once. The ten largest clones take up about 2.1% of the sample.

On this clone: Its recognized antigen is unknown. No much larger clone is present one base from it, and per-base qualities are unavailable.

This receptor was obtained from a woman aged 70 to 79 with acute or convalescent COVID-19. Source material: peripheral blood.

The CDR3 here reads CASSLQGRNTEAFF. The nucleotides are TGTGCCAGCAGCCTACAGGGAAGGAACACTGAAGCTTTCTTT. The chain joins TRBV27 to TRBJ1-1, with TRBD1 perhaps the D gene, on 6 matching bases. Including cysteine and phenylalanine, the CDR3 has 14 amino acids. Kept here is only the CDR3 DNA, which spans 42 bases and is read in frame from base 1. The trim is 6 bases for V and 1 base for J, with a gap of 12 bases between the germline ends. CDR1 and CDR2, per the germline V gene (reference sequence), are MNHEY and SMNVEV.